This entry features one T cell receptor beta chain sequence. This clone was detected only once. The antigen it recognizes is unknown. Per-base qualities were not stored, and no clone one base away is much larger. The CDR3 runs 15 amino acids, cysteine and phenylalanine included. Of all the DNA, just the CDR3 is kept, 45 bases in frame from base 1. V is reduced by 6 bases and J by 1 base, leaving a spacing of 15 bases between them. Libraries were built with the immunoSEQ multiplex PCR assay. High-throughput TCR-beta CDR3 sequencing of genomic DNA from most patients was performed by Adaptive Biotechnologies. Concerning the study's data processing: Adaptive's ImmunoSEQ software supplied the TCR sequencing data for approximately 18 patients, while MiXCR and VDJtools were used to process a few other patients. Because the origin of CDR3 nucleotide sequences shared between donor and recipient could not be assigned, those sequences were removed. To be classed as alloreactive, a clone needed at least 2-fold expansion over unstimulated cells and a minimum CFSE-low frequency of 0.002% (template counts) or 0.001% (read counts). Clones detected in sequenced pre-transplant spleen, lymph node, or MLR CFSE-low populations of the donor or recipient were defined as mappable. The cumulative frequency of alloreactive clones was calculated as a percentage of all sequences, weighted by copy number. TCRdb re-hosts the immuneACCESS table, in-frame sequences only. Its copies lack some clones; in the studies checked, an unresolved V gene accounts for under half of them, and the cause for the rest is not known. V, J and clone size reflect that table, while D and trimming were determined from the DNA. This sample is represented by about 20,000 clones; 86% of them were singletons. Around 8.9% of the sample is held by the ten biggest clonotypes.

The data were taken from a study of graft-versus-host responses after intestinal transplantation (dated by TCRdb to the early 2020s). Notes on the research overall: The transplants that recipients received were multivisceral, liver-intestinal, or isolated intestinal. After intestinal transplantation, graft-versus-host and host-versus-graft alloreactive T cell clones were followed in the graft, circulation and bone marrow using bulk TCR-beta CDR3 sequencing. The cohort enrolled some 23 intestinal transplant recipients including one retransplant, and a few patients lacking pretransplant specimens were excluded. Rather than being sequenced by the commercial service, samples from three later patients were sequenced in-house on an Illumina MiSeq and processed with MiXCR. To identify alloreactive clones, pre-transplant mixed lymphocyte reaction products were sequenced and compared with unstimulated pre-transplant donor and recipient T cells. Every recipient was given anti-thymocyte globulin induction, then maintenance tacrolimus and steroids for about three years. A peak of at least 4% donor T cells among recipient peripheral blood mononuclear cells was the definition used for donor T cell macrochimerism. The investigation overall reported the following: In patients with donor T cell macrochimerism, the allografts had high GvH to HvG T cell clonal ratios. GvH clones were detected in recipient bone marrow, and some appeared earlier in ileal mucosa or blood, consistent with an intestinal mucosal origin. The conclusions were limited by the relatively low number and heterogeneity of the intestinal transplant patients. Early after transplant, peak levels of circulating GvH clones were found to be associated with declines in HvG clones.

In the first month after transplant, blood samples were collected up to 4 times, and after that at least monthly when available. The TCR comes from a human patient who received an intestinal transplant, so some T cells may come from the graft donor. Sequenced material: PBMCs, taken about 240 days after intestinal transplant. This sequence uses TRBV23-1 and TRBJ1-1; tentative D gene TRBD1, with 5 bases matching. TRBV23-1 is treated as an ORF (open reading frame) with a function not yet certain. The bases read TGCGCCAGCAGCCACCCCGGGACGGGGAACACTGAAGCTTTCTTT. This is translated as CASSHPGTGNTEAFF.